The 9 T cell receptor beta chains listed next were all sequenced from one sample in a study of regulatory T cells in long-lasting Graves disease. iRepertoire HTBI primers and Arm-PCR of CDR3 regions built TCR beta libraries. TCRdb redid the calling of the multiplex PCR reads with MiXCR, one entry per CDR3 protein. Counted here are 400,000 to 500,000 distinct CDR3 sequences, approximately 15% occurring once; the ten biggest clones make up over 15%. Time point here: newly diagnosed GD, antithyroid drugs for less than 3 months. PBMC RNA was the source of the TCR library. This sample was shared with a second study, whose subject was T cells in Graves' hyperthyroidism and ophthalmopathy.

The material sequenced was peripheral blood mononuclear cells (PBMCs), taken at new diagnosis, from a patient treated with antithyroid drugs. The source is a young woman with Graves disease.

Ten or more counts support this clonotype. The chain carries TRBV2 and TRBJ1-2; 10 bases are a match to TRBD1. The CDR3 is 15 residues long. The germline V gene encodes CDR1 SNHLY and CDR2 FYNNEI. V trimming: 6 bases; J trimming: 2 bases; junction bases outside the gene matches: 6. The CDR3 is CASSSQGQGNYGYTF. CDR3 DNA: TGTGCCAGCAGCTCCCAGGGACAGGGGAACTATGGCTACACCTTC.

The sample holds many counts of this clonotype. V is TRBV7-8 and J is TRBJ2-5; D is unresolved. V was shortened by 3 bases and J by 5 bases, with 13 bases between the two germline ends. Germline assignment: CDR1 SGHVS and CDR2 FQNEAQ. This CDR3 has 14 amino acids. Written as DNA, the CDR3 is TGTGCCAGCAGCTTCCGCCTCATGGCGGAGACCCAGTACTTC. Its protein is CASSFRLMAETQYF.

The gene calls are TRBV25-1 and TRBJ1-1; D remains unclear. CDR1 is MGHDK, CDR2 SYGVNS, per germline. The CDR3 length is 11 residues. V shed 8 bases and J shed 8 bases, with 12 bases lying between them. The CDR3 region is CASGRVSEAFF. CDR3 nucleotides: TGTGCCAGCGGTCGAGTTTCCGAAGCTTTCTTT.

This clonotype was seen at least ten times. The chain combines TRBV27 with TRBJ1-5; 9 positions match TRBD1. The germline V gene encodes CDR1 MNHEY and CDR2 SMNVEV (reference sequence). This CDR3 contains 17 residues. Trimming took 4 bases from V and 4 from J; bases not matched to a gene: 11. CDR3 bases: TGTGCCAGCAGTTCGCTACAGGGGGCGATCTCTAATCAGCCCCAGCATTTT. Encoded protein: CASSSLQGAISNQPQHF.

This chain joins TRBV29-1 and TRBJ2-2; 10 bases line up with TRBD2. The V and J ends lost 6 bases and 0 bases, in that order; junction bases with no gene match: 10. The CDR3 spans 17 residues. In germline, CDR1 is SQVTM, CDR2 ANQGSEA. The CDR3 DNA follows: TGCAGCGTCGTTAGCTCGACTAGCGGGCCGAACACCGGGGAGCTGTTTTTT. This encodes CSVVSSTSGPNTGELFF.

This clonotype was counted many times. The CDR3: CASSEALPTDDTEAFF. Here the CDR3 DNA reads TGTGCCAGCAGTGAAGCGCTTCCGACAGACGACACTGAAGCTTTCTTT. The chain is built from TRBV2 and TRBJ1-1; D is perhaps TRBD1 (5 bases). Germline loops: CDR1 SNHLY, CDR2 FYNNEI. Trimming took 0 bases from V and 3 from J, leaving 14 bases between them. This CDR3 is built from 16 residues.

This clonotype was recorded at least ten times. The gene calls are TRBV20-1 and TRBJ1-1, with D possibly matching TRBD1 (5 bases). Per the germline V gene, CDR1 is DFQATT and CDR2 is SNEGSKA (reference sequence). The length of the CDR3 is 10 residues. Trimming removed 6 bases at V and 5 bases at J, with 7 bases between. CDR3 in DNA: TGCAGTGCCTGGGGGACTGAAGCTTTCTTT. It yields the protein CSAWGTEAFF.

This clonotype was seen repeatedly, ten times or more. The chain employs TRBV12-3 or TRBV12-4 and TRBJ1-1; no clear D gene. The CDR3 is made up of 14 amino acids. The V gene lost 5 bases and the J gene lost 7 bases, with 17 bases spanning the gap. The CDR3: CASSRILSESEAFF. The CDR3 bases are TGTGCCAGCAGTAGGATCCTCAGTGAGAGTGAAGCTTTCTTT.

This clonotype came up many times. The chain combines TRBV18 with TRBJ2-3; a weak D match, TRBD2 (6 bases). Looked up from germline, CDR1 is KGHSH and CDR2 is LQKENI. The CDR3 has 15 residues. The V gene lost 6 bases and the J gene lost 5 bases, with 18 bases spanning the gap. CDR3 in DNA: TGTGCCAGCTCCCCAGGAAGGCGGGAAGGAGATACGCAGTATTTT. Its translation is CASSPGRREGDTQYF.